Here is one T cell receptor beta chain with its context. The ends were cut back, 2 bases at V and 8 bases at J, with 11 bases in the middle. Germline lookup yields CDR1 SGDLS and CDR2 YYNGEE. The CDR3 runs to 14 residues. These data belong to a study of control samples from healthy donors and cancer patients. Sequenced by immunoSEQ multiplex PCR; TCRdb stores in-frame clones only, minus some. The sample lists 95,000 to 130,000 clones; over 90% were seen once. V usage is TRBV9 and J usage is TRBJ1-6; D is ambiguous. This receptor was obtained from a man aged 25-45 years in good health. The sequenced material came from blood. For the CDR3, the DNA is TGTGCCAGCAGCGTCGCCCCGATGGATTCACCCCTCCACTTT. This gives the protein CASSVAPMDSPLHF.